The rows below give T cell receptor beta chains drawn from one sample of a study of shared clonotypes between healthy human individuals. Sequenced by immunoSEQ multiplex PCR; TCRdb stores in-frame clones only, minus some. The data hold around 2,000,000 clones, with approximately 94% observed a single time. Sequencing was done on a sample of naive CD8+ T cells sorted from blood. The origin of the receptors is a man younger than 35 in good health. Each CDR3 is given with its conserved first and last residue. Fields, in order: J gene, clone size, D gene, V gene, CDR3 DNA, CDR3 protein. D genes are given only for firm matches. Clone size is given for some rows only: seen once, a few or many times, or a class if the clone is expanded.

TRBJ2-7 | . | TRBD1 | TRBV19 | TGTGCCAGTAGTCCCCGACAGGGTCTCTCCTACGAGCAGTACTTC | CASSPRQGLSYEQYF
TRBJ2-7 | . | TRBD2 | TRBV27 | TGTGCCAGCAGGGAACTAGCGGGGGGCTCTTACGAGCAGTACTTC | CASRELAGGSYEQYF
TRBJ1-1 | . | . | TRBV4-1 | TGCGCCAGCAGCCAAGAGGCAGGGGTGAACACTGAAGCTTTCTTT | CASSQEAGVNTEAFF
TRBJ2-2 | . | . | TRBV5-6 | TGTGCCAGCAGCCCGACAGGATCTCTGACCACCGGGGAGCTGTTTTTT | CASSPTGSLTTGELFF
TRBJ1-5 | . | . | TRBV7-9 | TGTGCCAGCAGCTCAGATCTCCAGACAGGAAGGGGCAATCAGCCCCAGCATTTT | CASSSDLQTGRGNQPQHF
TRBJ1-1 | . | . | TRBV4-1 | TGCGCCAGCATCCCCGTGGGGGGACGGGGGAACACTGAAGCTTTCTTT | CASIPVGGRGNTEAFF
TRBJ1-2 | . | . | TRBV2 | TGTGCCAGCAGTGACCTGATAGGCCGCGAGCCCTATGGCTACACCTTC | CASSDLIGREPYGYTF
TRBJ2-5 | . | TRBD2 | TRBV27 | TGTGCCAGCAGTCTGTCTAGCGGGGGTGAGACCCAGTACTTC | CASSLSSGGETQYF
TRBJ2-1 | . | . | TRBV7-9 | TGTGCCAGCAGCTTTACACCCTCCTCCTACAATGAGCAGTTCTTC | CASSFTPSSYNEQFF
TRBJ2-3 | . | . | TRBV7-2 | TGTGCCAGCAGCTTGCTAGCAGATACGCAGTATTTT | CASSLLADTQYF
TRBJ1-1 | . | TRBD1 | TRBV19 | TGTGCCAGTAGTTCGGGAGGCAGGGGGGAAGATATGAACACTGAAGCTTTCTTT | CASSSGGRGEDMNTEAFF
TRBJ1-2 | . | . | TRBV7-9 | TGTGCCAGCAGCGTAGACAAGTATGGCTACACCTTC | CASSVDKYGYTF
TRBJ2-1 | . | TRBD2 | TRBV5-4 | TGTGCCAGCACCGGACTAGCGGTCAATGAGCAGTTCTTC | CASTGLAVNEQFF
TRBJ2-7 | once | . | TRBV5-1 | TGCGCCAGCAGCTTGCAGTTGTCCTACGAGCAGTACTTC | CASSLQLSYEQYF
TRBJ2-5 | once | TRBD2 | TRBV6-6 | TGTGCCAGCAGCGGACTAGCGGGGGATGAGACCCAGTACTTC | CASSGLAGDETQYF
TRBJ2-1 | . | . | TRBV2 | TGTGCCAGCAGGCATTACAGGGATGAGCAGTTCTTC | CASRHYRDEQFF
TRBJ2-7 | . | TRBD2 | TRBV27 | TGTGCCAGCGCCGTCTCAGAGCGGGACCCCTACGAGCAGTACTTC | CASAVSERDPYEQYF
TRBJ2-3 | once | . | TRBV28 | TGTGCCAGCAAAGCGGACTCTAGCACAGATACGCAGTATTTT | CASKADSSTDTQYF
TRBJ2-7 | once | . | TRBV7-7 | TGTGCTAGCAGCCCAGGACTCTCCTACGAGCAGTACTTC | CASSPGLSYEQYF
TRBJ1-6 | once | . | TRBV28 | TGTGCCAGCAGTTTGGAGGGGGTAGATTTCTCCTATAATTCACCCCTCCACTTT | CASSLEGVDFSYNSPLHF
TRBJ2-1 | . | TRBD2 | TRBV13 | TGTGCCAGCAGCTTAGTAAGGGAGGGTTCCTACAATGAGCAGTTCTTC | CASSLVREGSYNEQFF
TRBJ2-7 | . | . | TRBV5-4 | TGTGCCAGCAGCTTGTCTCCAGCGAGTAGCTACGAGCAGTACTTC | CASSLSPASSYEQYF
TRBJ2-7 | once | TRBD2 | TRBV9 | TGTGCCAGCAGCGTAGATGCGGGGGTTTTCGACGAGCAGTACTTC | CASSVDAGVFDEQYF
TRBJ1-1 | . | TRBD1 | TRBV30 | TGTGCCTTCACGGACAGGGACACTGAAGCTTTCTTT | CAFTDRDTEAFF
TRBJ2-5 | . | . | TRBV6-5 | TGTGCCAGCAGTTACGCCCCGAACGGGGCGTCCCAGTACTTC | CASSYAPNGASQYF
TRBJ1-4 | . | TRBD1 | TRBV27 | TGTGCCAGCAGGGCCGGGACAGGGGGCGAAGAGGAAAAACTGTTTTTT | CASRAGTGGEEEKLFF
TRBJ2-7 | once | . | TRBV9 | TGTGCCAGCAGCGTAGTCGGAAGCTCCTACGAGCAGTACTTC | CASSVVGSSYEQYF
TRBJ1-1 | once | . | TRBV18 | TGTGCCGCACAACAGAACGGAGGGACTGAAGCTTTCTTT | CAAQQNGGTEAFF
TRBJ2-3 | . | TRBD2 | TRBV7-2 | TGTGCCAGCAGCTTAGATCTTAGTGGACTAGCGGGAGCCGATACGCAGTATTTT | CASSLDLSGLAGADTQYF
TRBJ2-7 | . | . | TRBV6-5 | TGTGCCAGCAGTTACGACCGGGACACCTACGAGCAGTACTTC | CASSYDRDTYEQYF
TRBJ2-7 | . | . | TRBV11-2 | TGTGCCAGCAGCCCCACTTCCTACGAGCAGTACTTC | CASSPTSYEQYF
TRBJ2-7 | . | . | TRBV19 | TGTGCCAGTAGCCAAGGGGGCGGGGATCCCTACGAGCAGTACTTC | CASSQGGGDPYEQYF
TRBJ1-1 | once | . | TRBV4-1 | TGCGCCAGCAGCAAAGTAGGGACTGAAGCTTTCTTT | CASSKVGTEAFF
TRBJ2-7 | . | . | TRBV29-1 | TGCAGCGTTGAAGACCCCTCAGGGAACGAGCAGTACTTC | CSVEDPSGNEQYF
TRBJ1-6 | . | TRBD1 | TRBV6-1 | TGTGCCAGCAGTGAGGGGACAGCCACGTTCTCCTATAATTCACCCCTCCACTTT | CASSEGTATFSYNSPLHF
TRBJ2-7 | . | TRBD2 | TRBV7-9 | TGTGCCAGCAGCGTCCTAGCGGGAGTGTACGAGCAGTACTTC | CASSVLAGVYEQYF
TRBJ1-5 | . | TRBD1 | TRBV11-2 | TGTGCCAGCAGCCCGCACCCGGGACAGGCTAATCAGCCCCAGCATTTT | CASSPHPGQANQPQHF
TRBJ2-7 | once | TRBD2 | TRBV5-6 | TGTGCCAGCAGCTCGGAGACTAGCGCCCCCTACGAGCAGTACTTC | CASSSETSAPYEQYF
TRBJ2-1 | once | . | TRBV5-1 | TGCGCCAGCAGCTCGGCCGGGACACTCACCTACAATGAGCAGTTCTTC | CASSSAGTLTYNEQFF
TRBJ2-2 | . | . | TRBV6-5 | TGTGCCAGCAGTTCTACCGGAGGCGACAGCACCGGGGAGCTGTTTTTT | CASSSTGGDSTGELFF
TRBJ2-3 | . | . | TRBV11-2 | TGTGCCAGCAGCTTAGACCCAAAGGAGGGGTACACAGATACGCAGTATTTT | CASSLDPKEGYTDTQYF
TRBJ1-1 | . | . | TRBV5-6 | TGTGCCAGCAGCCTTGCGTGGCAGGGAACGGGCACTGAAGCTTTCTTT | CASSLAWQGTGTEAFF
TRBJ2-7 | . | . | TRBV6-6 | TGTGCCAGCAGTACCGATCCCTACGAGCAGTACTTC | CASSTDPYEQYF
TRBJ2-7 | . | . | TRBV5-1 | TGCGCCAGCAGCTTGAACTCAGGCGAGCAGTACTTC | CASSLNSGEQYF
TRBJ2-7 | once | . | TRBV11-1 | TGTGCCAGCAGCTTGAGCAGGCCCTACGAGCAGTACTTC | CASSLSRPYEQYF
TRBJ1-4 | . | . | TRBV28 | TGTGCCAGCAGTTTCCGGGGGGAAAAACTGTTTTTT | CASSFRGEKLFF
TRBJ2-7 | . | TRBD2 | TRBV11-2 | TGTGCCAGCAGCTTAGAAGCGGGGGATGACTCCTACGAGCAGTACTTC | CASSLEAGDDSYEQYF
TRBJ2-5 | . | TRBD1 | TRBV4-1 | TGCGCCAGCAGCCAAGATAGTTCGGGACAGTGGCAAGAGACCCAGTACTTC | CASSQDSSGQWQETQYF